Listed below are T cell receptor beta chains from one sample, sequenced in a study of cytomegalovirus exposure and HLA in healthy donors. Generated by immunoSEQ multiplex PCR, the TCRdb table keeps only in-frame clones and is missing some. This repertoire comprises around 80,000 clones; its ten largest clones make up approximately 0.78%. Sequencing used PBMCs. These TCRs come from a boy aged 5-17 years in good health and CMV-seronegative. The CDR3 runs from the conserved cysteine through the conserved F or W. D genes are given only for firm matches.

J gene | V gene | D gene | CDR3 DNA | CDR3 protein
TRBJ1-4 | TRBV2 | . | TGTGCCAGCAAGCAGGGGTTCTTGGCTAATGAAAAACTGTTTTTT | CASKQGFLANEKLFF
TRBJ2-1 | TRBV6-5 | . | TGTGCCAGCACGGCGGGGTCGAGGTACAATGAGCAGTTCTTC | CASTAGSRYNEQFF
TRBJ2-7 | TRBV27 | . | TGTGCCAGCAGTGTCAGGGGAGCCTACGAGCAGTACTTC | CASSVRGAYEQYF
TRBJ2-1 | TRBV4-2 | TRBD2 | TGTGCCAGCAGCCTACTAGCGGAGACATACAATGAGCAGTTCTTC | CASSLLAETYNEQFF
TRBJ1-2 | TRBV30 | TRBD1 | TGTGCCTGGGGGACAGGACAGGGGAACTATGGCTACACCTTC | CAWGTGQGNYGYTF
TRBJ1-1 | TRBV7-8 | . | TGTGCCAGCAGCTCCTTTGCGGAGAACACTGAAGCTTTCTTT | CASSSFAENTEAFF
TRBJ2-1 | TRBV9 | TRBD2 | TGTGCCAGCAGCATAAGGACTAGCAGTGCCAACGGTGAGCAGTTCTTC | CASSIRTSSANGEQFF
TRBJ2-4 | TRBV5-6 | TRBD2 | TGTGCCAGCAGTCGAGTAGCGGGAGGGTTGGGCAAAAACATTCAGTACTTC | CASSRVAGGLGKNIQYF
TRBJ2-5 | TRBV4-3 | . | TGCGCCAGCAGCCAAGATCGGAAGACTTTTGAGACCCAGTACTTC | CASSQDRKTFETQYF
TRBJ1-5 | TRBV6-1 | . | TGTGCCAGCAGTACGTCAGGGGCGACTCAGCCCCAGCATTTT | CASSTSGATQPQHF
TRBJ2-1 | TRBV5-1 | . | TGCGCCAGCAGCAGGGGGGACAGCTCCTACAATGAGCAGTTCTTC | CASSRGDSSYNEQFF
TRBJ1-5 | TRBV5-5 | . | TGTGCCAGCAGCTTGGGGGCCCCAGGGGCTGGGAGTCAGCCCCAGCATTTT | CASSLGAPGAGSQPQHF
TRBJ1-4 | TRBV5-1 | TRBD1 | TGCGCCAGCAGCTGGGACAGGGCCACTAATGAAAAACTGTTTTTT | CASSWDRATNEKLFF
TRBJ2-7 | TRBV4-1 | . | TGCGCCAGCAGCCAAGTCGGGAAGCAGTACTTC | CASSQVGKQYF
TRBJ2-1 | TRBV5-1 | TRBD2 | TGCGCCAGCAGCCTTGACAGCGGGGAATTCTACAATGAGCAGTTCTTC | CASSLDSGEFYNEQFF
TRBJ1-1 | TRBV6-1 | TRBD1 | TGTGCCAGCACCCCAACAGGGGGAAACACTGAAGCTTTCTTT | CASTPTGGNTEAFF
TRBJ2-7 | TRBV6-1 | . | TGTGCCAGCAATATGGGCCCAACGGACGAGCAGTACTTC | CASNMGPTDEQYF
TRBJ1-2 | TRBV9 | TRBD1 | TGTGCCAGCAGCAATCGGGACAGCCCCTACACCTTC | CASSNRDSPYTF
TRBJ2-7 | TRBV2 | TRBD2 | TGTGCCAGCAGTGAAAAGGGACTACTTCTGGAGCAGTACTTC | CASSEKGLLLEQYF
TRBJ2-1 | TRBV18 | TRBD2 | TGTGCCAGCTCACCACAAGCGGGAGAAAGGATTGAGCAGTTCTTC | CASSPQAGERIEQFF
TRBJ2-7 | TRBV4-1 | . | TGCGCCAGCAGCCAAGATATCGTGATTATGCGGGCCGAGCAGTACTTC | CASSQDIVIMRAEQYF
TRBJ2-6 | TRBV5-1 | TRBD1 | TGCGCCAGCAGCGGACAGGCAATAGGGGCCAACGTCCTGACTTTC | CASSGQAIGANVLTF